Listed below are T cell receptor beta chains from one sample, sequenced in a study of cytomegalovirus exposure and HLA in healthy donors. Only in-frame clones appear in the TCRdb table, and some are missing; sequencing was by immunoSEQ multiplex PCR. The sample has some 56,000 clones, around 80% seen once. The sequenced sample consisted of PBMCs. The receptors shown here come from a woman aged 40 to 55 in good health and CMV-seronegative. Each CDR3 is given with its conserved first and last residue. The order of the fields is J gene, D gene, V gene, clone size, CDR3 protein, CDR3 DNA. The D gene is left open where the match is weak. Where a row states a size, it is once, few, many or the class of an expanded clone; other rows omit it.

J: TRBJ2-7; D: -; V: TRBV28; size: -; CDR3: CASSFLTSRGPSYEQYF; DNA: TGTGCCAGCAGTTTCTTGACTAGCAGGGGACCCTCCTACGAGCAGTACTTC
J: TRBJ1-1; D: TRBD1; V: TRBV4-1; size: -; CDR3: CASVRTGGTPEAFF; DNA: TGCGCCAGCGTCCGGACAGGGGGCACTCCTGAAGCTTTCTTT
J: TRBJ2-3; D: TRBD2; V: TRBV19; size: -; CDR3: CASSFLAGADTQYF; DNA: TGTGCCAGTAGTTTTTTAGCGGGAGCAGATACGCAGTATTTT
J: TRBJ1-5; D: -; V: TRBV28; size: -; CDR3: CASSSGGAHNQPQHF; DNA: TGTGCCAGCAGTTCCGGGGGGGCCCACAATCAGCCCCAGCATTTT
J: TRBJ2-2; D: TRBD2; V: TRBV29-1; size: -; CDR3: CSVRTSGANTGELFF; DNA: TGCAGCGTAAGGACTAGCGGGGCGAACACCGGGGAGCTGTTTTTT
J: TRBJ2-7; D: -; V: TRBV28; size: -; CDR3: CASSLWSLAYEQYF; DNA: TGTGCCAGCAGTTTATGGTCTTTAGCCTACGAGCAGTACTTC
J: TRBJ1-6; D: -; V: TRBV5-6; size: once; CDR3: CASRTSPSKNSPLHF; DNA: TGTGCCAGCAGAACGAGTCCTTCGAAAAATTCACCCCTCCACTTT
J: TRBJ1-2; D: TRBD1; V: TRBV7-2; size: -; CDR3: CASSEQTTGDGYTF; DNA: TGTGCCAGCAGCGAGCAGACTACAGGGGATGGCTACACCTTC
J: TRBJ2-1; D: -; V: TRBV27; size: -; CDR3: CASSLSAGISYNEQFF; DNA: TGTGCCAGCAGTTTATCTGCGGGCATCTCCTACAATGAGCAGTTCTTC
J: TRBJ2-6; D: TRBD1; V: TRBV19; size: -; CDR3: CASSLTGQGNSGANVLTF; DNA: TGTGCCAGTAGTCTCACGGGACAGGGGAACTCTGGGGCCAACGTCCTGACTTTC
J: TRBJ2-7; D: -; V: TRBV11-2; size: -; CDR3: CASSPSGGEQYF; DNA: TGTGCCAGCAGCCCGAGTGGTGGCGAGCAGTACTTC
J: TRBJ2-1; D: TRBD2; V: TRBV10-1; size: few; CDR3: CASTILAGMVSEQFF; DNA: TGCGCCAGCACCATTTTAGCGGGGATGGTGAGTGAGCAGTTCTTC
J: TRBJ1-1; D: TRBD1; V: TRBV19; size: -; CDR3: CASKIRGLSEAFF; DNA: TGTGCCAGTAAAATAAGGGGGCTCTCTGAAGCTTTCTTT
J: TRBJ2-1; D: -; V: TRBV7-9; size: -; CDR3: CSSSPRYSSSYNEQFF; DNA: TGTTCCAGCAGCCCCAGGTACAGTAGCTCCTACAATGAGCAGTTCTTC
J: TRBJ2-5; D: -; V: TRBV27; size: -; CDR3: CASSLRGGAETQYF; DNA: TGTGCCAGCAGTCTCCGAGGGGGAGCTGAGACCCAGTACTTC
J: TRBJ2-1; D: TRBD2; V: TRBV9; size: -; CDR3: CASSVKASGRNEQFF; DNA: TGTGCCAGCAGCGTAAAGGCTAGCGGCAGGAATGAGCAGTTCTTC
J: TRBJ1-2; D: -; V: TRBV6-5; size: -; CDR3: CASSYGGGARTGYTF; DNA: TGTGCCAGCAGTTACGGGGGAGGGGCGCGGACGGGCTACACCTTC
J: TRBJ1-2; D: TRBD1; V: TRBV28; size: -; CDR3: CASSATGQGSPYGYTF; DNA: TGTGCCAGCAGTGCAACGGGACAGGGGTCCCCTTACGGCTACACCTTC
J: TRBJ2-1; D: TRBD2; V: TRBV27; size: -; CDR3: CASSLFLAGVNEQFF; DNA: TGTGCCAGCAGTCTTTTTCTTGCGGGAGTCAATGAGCAGTTCTTC
J: TRBJ1-2; D: TRBD1; V: TRBV28; size: once; CDR3: CASSRTGNGYTF; DNA: TGTGCCAGCAGTCGGACAGGGAATGGCTACACCTTC
J: TRBJ1-3; D: -; V: TRBV28; size: -; CDR3: CASSSWGEAGNTIYF; DNA: TGTGCCAGCAGTTCCTGGGGGGAGGCTGGAAACACCATATATTTT
J: TRBJ1-2; D: -; V: TRBV2; size: -; CDR3: CASRDRSGIGYTF; DNA: TGTGCCAGCAGGGATAGATCAGGGATTGGCTACACCTTC
J: TRBJ2-5; D: -; V: TRBV4-1; size: -; CDR3: CASSQGTLTEETQYF; DNA: TGCGCCAGCAGCCAGGGGACACTGACCGAAGAGACCCAGTACTTC
J: TRBJ2-1; D: TRBD2; V: TRBV7-7; size: -; CDR3: CASSFSGSGYEQFF; DNA: TGTGCTAGCAGCTTTAGCGGGAGTGGTTATGAGCAGTTCTTC
J: TRBJ2-7; D: -; V: TRBV7-2; size: -; CDR3: CASSLGSVTYEQYF; DNA: TGTGCCAGCAGCTTAGGAAGCGTCACCTACGAGCAGTACTTC
J: TRBJ1-2; D: -; V: TRBV19; size: few; CDR3: CASSRGRVYGYTF; DNA: TGTGCCAGTAGCAGGGGCAGGGTCTATGGCTACACCTTC
J: TRBJ2-5; D: -; V: TRBV4-2; size: -; CDR3: CASSQGEAAVQETQYF; DNA: TGTGCCAGCAGCCAAGGGGAGGCAGCGGTCCAAGAGACCCAGTACTTC
J: TRBJ1-2; D: -; V: TRBV5-1; size: -; CDR3: CASSPSGGKTSFYGYTF; DNA: TGCGCCAGCAGCCCGTCCGGGGGTAAGACGTCCTTCTATGGCTACACCTTC
J: TRBJ1-5; D: -; V: TRBV4-1; size: -; CDR3: CASSQDSSGISNQPQHF; DNA: TGCGCCAGCAGCCAAGATTCGTCCGGGATAAGCAATCAGCCCCAGCATTTT
J: TRBJ2-1; D: TRBD2; V: TRBV18; size: -; CDR3: CASSPSPSGGRNEQFF; DNA: TGTGCCAGCTCACCAAGCCCCAGCGGGGGGAGGAATGAGCAGTTCTTC
J: TRBJ2-2; D: TRBD2; V: TRBV5-4; size: -; CDR3: CASSLASGRNTGELFF; DNA: TGTGCCAGCAGCCTAGCTAGCGGGAGGAACACCGGGGAGCTGTTTTTT
J: TRBJ2-7; D: -; V: TRBV28; size: -; CDR3: CASQGGYEQYF; DNA: TGTGCCAGCCAAGGAGGCTACGAGCAGTACTTC
J: TRBJ2-3; D: TRBD2; V: TRBV4-2; size: -; CDR3: CASSQDSYGGSVTDTQYF; DNA: TGTGCCAGCAGCCAAGATAGTTACGGCGGGAGTGTAACAGATACGCAGTATTTT
J: TRBJ2-3; D: TRBD1; V: TRBV5-1; size: -; CDR3: CASSLAGQSTDTQYF; DNA: TGCGCCAGCAGCTTGGCGGGACAGAGCACAGATACGCAGTATTTT
J: TRBJ1-3; D: -; V: TRBV7-9; size: -; CDR3: CASSLIGRIVERDTIYF; DNA: TGTGCCAGCAGCTTAATTGGGCGAATTGTCGAGAGAGACACCATATATTTT
J: TRBJ2-1; D: -; V: TRBV19; size: -; CDR3: CASSIAVYSYNEQFF; DNA: TGTGCCAGTAGTATAGCGGTCTACTCCTACAATGAGCAGTTCTTC
J: TRBJ1-1; D: -; V: TRBV19; size: -; CDR3: CASSIGQSDTEAFF; DNA: TGTGCCAGTAGTATTGGACAGTCGGACACTGAAGCTTTCTTT
J: TRBJ2-2; D: TRBD1; V: TRBV19; size: -; CDR3: CASSTGTGPPRELFF; DNA: TGTGCCAGTAGTACCGGGACAGGCCCCCCGAGGGAGCTGTTTTTT
J: TRBJ2-3; D: -; V: TRBV5-6; size: -; CDR3: CASSLGQLSTDTQYF; DNA: TGTGCCAGCAGCTTGGGACAGCTAAGCACAGATACGCAGTATTTT
J: TRBJ1-2; D: TRBD1; V: TRBV28; size: -; CDR3: CASSAGDRGYGYTF; DNA: TGTGCCAGCAGTGCGGGGGACAGGGGCTATGGCTACACCTTC
J: TRBJ1-3; D: -; V: TRBV18; size: -; CDR3: CASSPPTRPSGNTIYF; DNA: TGTGCCAGCTCACCACCTACCAGGCCCTCTGGAAACACCATATATTTT
J: TRBJ2-3; D: TRBD2; V: TRBV28; size: -; CDR3: CASSTPAGTSGSDTQYF; DNA: TGTGCCAGCAGCACTCCGGCGGGGACTAGCGGATCAGATACGCAGTATTTT
J: TRBJ2-3; D: -; V: TRBV1; size: -; CDR3: CTSSHSIDTQYF; DNA: TGCACCAGCAGCCATTCAATAGATACGCAGTATTTT
J: TRBJ2-7; D: TRBD1; V: TRBV20-1; size: -; CDR3: CSANRGHEQYF; DNA: TGCAGTGCTAACAGGGGACACGAGCAGTACTTC
J: TRBJ2-6; D: TRBD1; V: TRBV4-3; size: medium-sized; CDR3: CASSQVEPGGTGANVLTF; DNA: TGCGCCAGCAGCCAAGTCGAGCCAGGGGGAACTGGGGCCAACGTCCTGACTTTC
J: TRBJ2-5; D: -; V: TRBV10-3; size: -; CDR3: CAIRGEGKETQYF; DNA: TGTGCCATCCGGGGAGAAGGAAAAGAGACCCAGTACTTC
J: TRBJ2-7; D: TRBD2; V: TRBV5-6; size: few; CDR3: CASSVSGSSYEQYF; DNA: TGTGCCAGCAGCGTTAGCGGGAGCTCCTACGAGCAGTACTTC
J: TRBJ1-2; D: -; V: TRBV29-1; size: -; CDR3: CSATTEANYGYTF; DNA: TGCAGCGCCACGACTGAAGCTAACTATGGCTACACCTTC
J: TRBJ1-5; D: -; V: TRBV10-3; size: -; CDR3: CAIRASASNQPQHF; DNA: TGTGCCATCAGAGCCAGCGCTAGCAATCAGCCCCAGCATTTT
J: TRBJ2-2; D: -; V: TRBV7-3; size: -; CDR3: CASSLRNTGELFF; DNA: TGTGCCAGCAGCTTACGGAACACCGGGGAGCTGTTTTTT
J: TRBJ2-3; D: TRBD2; V: TRBV27; size: -; CDR3: CASSAWYSGRGTDTQYF; DNA: TGTGCCAGCAGTGCCTGGTATAGCGGGAGAGGCACAGATACGCAGTATTTT